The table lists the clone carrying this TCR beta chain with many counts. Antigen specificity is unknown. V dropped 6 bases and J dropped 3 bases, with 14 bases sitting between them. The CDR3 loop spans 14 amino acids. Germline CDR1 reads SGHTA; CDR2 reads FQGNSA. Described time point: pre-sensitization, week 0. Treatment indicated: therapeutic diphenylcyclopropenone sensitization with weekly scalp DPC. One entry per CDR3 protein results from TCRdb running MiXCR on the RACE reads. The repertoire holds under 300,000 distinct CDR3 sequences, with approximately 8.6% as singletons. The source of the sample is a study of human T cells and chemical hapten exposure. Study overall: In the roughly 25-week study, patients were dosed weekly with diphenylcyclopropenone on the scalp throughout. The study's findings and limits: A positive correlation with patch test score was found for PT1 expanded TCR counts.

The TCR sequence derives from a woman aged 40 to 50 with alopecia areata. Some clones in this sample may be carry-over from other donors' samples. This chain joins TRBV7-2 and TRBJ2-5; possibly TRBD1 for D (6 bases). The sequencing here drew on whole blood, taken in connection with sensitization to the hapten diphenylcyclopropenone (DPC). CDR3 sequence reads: CASSARRTEETQYF. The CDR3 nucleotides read TGTGCCAGCAGTGCCCGGCGGACAGAAGAGACCCAGTACTTC. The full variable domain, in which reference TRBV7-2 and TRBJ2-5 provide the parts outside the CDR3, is GAGVSQSPSNKVTEKGKDVELRCDPISGHTALYWYRQSLGQGLEFLIYFQGNSAPDKSGLPSDRFSAERTGGSVSTLTIQRTQQEDSAVYLCASSARRTEETQYFGPGTRLLVL.